The text below deals with one T cell receptor (beta chain). This clone's antigen is unknown. Base qualities are not provided; no much larger clone lies one nucleotide away. TCRbeta CDR3 regions were amplified from genomic DNA using the immunoSEQ Assay, a bias-controlled multiplex PCR. In the authors' own workflow: Within the assay, amplification of reference gene primers was used to estimate how many nucleated cells each sample contained. To quantify the absolute abundance of each unique TCRbeta CDR3 rearrangement, sequence reads were collapsed and filtered. Productive Simpson clonality was computed per sample as the square root of Simpson's diversity index over productive rearrangements. TCRdb retrieved this table from immuneACCESS and kept in-frame rearrangements only. Not all clones are present; in checked studies, unresolved V genes account for under half, and no reason is known for the remainder. The V and J calls and clone size were taken over from that table, and D and trimming were inferred from the DNA. The sample contains some 260,000 clones, about 90% of them found a single time. Under 2.5% of the sample comes from the top ten.

Participants in the prospective study were enrolled through a virtual design, were aged about 18 to 100 years, and lived in some 24 United States geographic areas. In the prospective study, participants were assigned to cohorts based on the clinical history participants reported in a screening survey and a study questionnaire. For ImmuneRACE Cohort 3, a participant was defined as recovered based on two consecutive negative NP/OP PCR tests, clearance by a healthcare professional, or resolution of symptoms. In the prospective study, whole blood, serum and a nasopharyngeal or oropharyngeal swab were collected from each participant by mobile phlebotomists. Prospective study participants could optionally give additional blood draws and questionnaires over an approximately two-month period. Before DNA extraction, prospective study blood samples were shipped either frozen or at room temperature. This entry is derived from a study of blood T cell repertoires in COVID-19 (TCRdb year 2020). With respect to the entire study: Samples covering the acute and convalescent phases of COVID-19 were provided by collaborators in the United States, Italy and Spain. The prospective study material was composed of cDNA or gDNA derived from T cells, B-cell-depleted T cells, or PBMCs. Deeply sampled blood TCRbeta repertoires from subjects exposed to, actively infected with, or recovered from COVID-19 were included in the dataset. The repertoires were released in a freely available public database meant as a resource for research on the immune response to SARS-CoV-2. Samples were obtained from the ongoing ImmuneRACE study (first 160 participants) and from 950 to 1,500 subjects provided by 6 global collaborators. Sample metadata almost always included a de-identified subject ID, COVID-19 status, age in years and sex. Where available, HLA class I and class II types were obtained from metadata supplied by the sample provider rather than from assay-based typing.

Here is what the overall study found, with its caveats: Clinical and demographic metadata were provided uncurated, with the amount varying by source and participant.

V loses 8 bases of germline sequence and J loses 0 bases, and the interval between the two ends is 8 bases. Taken from cysteine to phenylalanine, the CDR3 has 13 residues. Of all the DNA, just the CDR3 is kept, 39 bases in frame from base 1. CDR1 is given as KGHDR and CDR2 as SFDVKD, both from the germline V gene. The chain joins TRBV24-1 to TRBJ2-3; tentative D gene TRBD1, with 6 bases matching. The sequence came from a woman aged 18-29 years who had recovered from COVID-19. Material for sequencing was PBMCs or T cells enriched from blood (not recorded which). The CDR3 protein is CATKTGSTDTQYF. The base sequence is TGTGCCACCAAGACAGGAAGCACAGATACGCAGTATTTT.